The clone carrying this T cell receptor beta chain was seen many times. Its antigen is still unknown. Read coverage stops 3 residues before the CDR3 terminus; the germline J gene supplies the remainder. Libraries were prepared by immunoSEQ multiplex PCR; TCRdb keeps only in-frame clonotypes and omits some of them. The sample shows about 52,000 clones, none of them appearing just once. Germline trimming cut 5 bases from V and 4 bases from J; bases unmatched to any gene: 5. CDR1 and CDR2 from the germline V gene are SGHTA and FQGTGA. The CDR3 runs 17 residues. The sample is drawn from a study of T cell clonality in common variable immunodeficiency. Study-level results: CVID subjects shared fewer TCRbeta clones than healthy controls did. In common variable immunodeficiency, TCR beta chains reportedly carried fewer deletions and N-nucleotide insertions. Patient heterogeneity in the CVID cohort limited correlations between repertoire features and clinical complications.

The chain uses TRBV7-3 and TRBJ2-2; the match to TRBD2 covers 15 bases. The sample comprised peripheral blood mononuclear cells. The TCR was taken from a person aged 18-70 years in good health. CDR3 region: CASSPRGLAGGTGELFF. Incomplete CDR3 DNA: TGTGCCAGCAGCCCAAGGGGACTAGCGGGAGGCACCGGGGAG.